This TCR beta chain was recorded in a study of cytomegalovirus exposure and HLA in healthy donors. General study results and limits: Reportedly, a later analysis found an Asian-associated ancestry cluster had fewer N-insertions than the approximately 670-donor mean. Presence/absence analyses assumed roughly uniform sequencing depth across donors.

A few counts support this clone. Its antigen remains unknown. Vbeta (60) and Jbeta (13) primers were used in the PCR. Profiled with immunoSEQ multiplex PCR; TCRdb holds only in-frame clones, not every one. This table holds about 120,000 clones, around 70% found once. V shed 1 base and J 3 bases; nucleotides not matched to a gene: 6. Germline V gene sequence: CDR1 MGHRA, CDR2 YSYEKL. CDR3 length equals 15 residues. The TCR sequence derives from a woman under 30 in good health and CMV-seronegative. This chain connects TRBV4-1 to TRBJ2-7; 7 bases map to TRBD1. The sample taken for sequencing was PBMCs. The CDR3 DNA follows: TGCGCCAGCAGCCAAGGCCGGACAGGAGACTACGAGCAGTACTTC. This gives the protein CASSQGRTGDYEQYF.